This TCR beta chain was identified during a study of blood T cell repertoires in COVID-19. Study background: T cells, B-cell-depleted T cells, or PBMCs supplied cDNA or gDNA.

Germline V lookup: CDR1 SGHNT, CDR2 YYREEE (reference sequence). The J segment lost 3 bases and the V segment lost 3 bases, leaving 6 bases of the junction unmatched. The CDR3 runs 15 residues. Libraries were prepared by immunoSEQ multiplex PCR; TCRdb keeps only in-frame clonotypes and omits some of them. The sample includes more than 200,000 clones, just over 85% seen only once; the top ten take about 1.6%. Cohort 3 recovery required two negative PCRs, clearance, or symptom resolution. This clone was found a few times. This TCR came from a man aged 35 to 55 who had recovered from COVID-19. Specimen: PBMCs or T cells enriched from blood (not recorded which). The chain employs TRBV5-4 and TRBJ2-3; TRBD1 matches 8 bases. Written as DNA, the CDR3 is TGTGCCAGCAGCTCAGGACAGGGCCCGACAGATACGCAGTATTTT. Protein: CASSSGQGPTDTQYF.